One and the same sample provided the 12 T cell receptor beta chains below, sequenced in a study of cytomegalovirus exposure and HLA in healthy donors. The PCR employed 60 Vbeta primers together with 13 Jbeta primers. Repertoires were generated with immunoSEQ multiplex PCR, while TCRdb's copy carries only in-frame clones and drops some. The sample yields 85,000 to 130,000 clones, around 75% seen once. The material sequenced was PBMCs. The receptors were gathered from a female donor in good health and CMV-seronegative.

In its sample, this clone was seen once. The chain has TRBV10-2 and TRBJ1-2; weak D call: TRBD1 (5 bases). V lost 7 bases and J 5 bases, leaving 14 bases between the germline ends. The CDR3 covers 13 residues. Looked up from germline, CDR1 is WSHSY and CDR2 is SAAADI. For the CDR3, the DNA is TGCGCCAGCACTGGAGGGGATTTTTATGGCTACACCTTC. It codes for CASTGGDFYGYTF.

V and J are TRBV9 and TRBJ2-1; TRBD2 might be the D (6 bases). V was trimmed by 1 base and J by 1 base, leaving 15 bases between them. CDR1 SGDLS and CDR2 YYNGEE come from the germline V gene. This CDR3 is built from 17 residues. The CDR3 sequence is CASSVFDGRRSYNEQFF. Here the CDR3 DNA reads TGTGCCAGCAGCGTATTTGACGGGAGACGGTCCTACAATGAGCAGTTCTTC.

This rearrangement joins TRBV2 to TRBJ1-1; no firm D call. Germline CDR1 SNHLY, CDR2 FYNNEI. CDR3 length: 14 amino acids. Trimming left V 4 bases short and J 2 bases short, with 11 bases between. The CDR3 loop reads CASSGALSNTEAFF. CDR3 in DNA: TGTGCCAGCAGTGGGGCCCTTTCAAACACTGAAGCTTTCTTT.

The chain couples TRBV9 to TRBJ2-1; a possible D gene is TRBD1 (6 bases). CDR1 and CDR2 (germline): SGDLS, YYNGEE. With 4 bases removed from V and 10 bases from J, the gap between germline ends came to 18 bases. There are 14 residues in the CDR3. The CDR3 DNA is TGTGCCAGCAGCTCATCTCTCCGAGGACAGGAGCAGTTCTTC. It specifies CASSSSLRGQEQFF.

This clone was found a few times. The chain uses TRBV7-2 and TRBJ2-1; 9 bases fit TRBD1. The CDR3 has 15 amino acids. Germline lookup yields CDR1 SGHTA and CDR2 FQGNSA. Germline trimming cut 6 bases from V and 2 bases from J; bases unmatched to any gene: 5. CDR3 residues: CASRLTGGAYNEQFF. The CDR3 DNA follows: TGTGCCAGCAGACTTACAGGGGGCGCCTACAATGAGCAGTTCTTC.

This clone turned up a few times. The V and J genes are TRBV4-3 and TRBJ2-6, with D possibly matching TRBD1 (6 bases). V was shortened by 3 bases and J by 0 bases, with 15 bases between the two germline ends. The CDR3 runs to 18 residues. The germline V gene encodes CDR1 LGHNA and CDR2 YSLEER. The CDR3 reads CASSHNRDTASGANVLTF. CDR3 DNA sequence: TGCGCCAGCAGCCATAACCGGGACACCGCCTCTGGGGCCAACGTCCTGACTTTC.

This chain connects TRBV11-3 to TRBJ2-3, with TRBD2 identical over 9 bases. The ends lost 4 bases at V and 6 bases at J; junction bases unmatched: 5. CDR1 is SGHNT, CDR2 YENEEA, per germline. This CDR3 has 14 amino acids. This CDR3 is CASSSLAGSDTQYF. In nucleotides, the CDR3 is TGTGCCAGCAGCTCTCTAGCGGGAAGCGATACGCAGTATTTT.

The chain is built from TRBV4-3 and TRBJ1-1; D ambiguous. This CDR3 has 14 residues. V lost 0 bases, J lost 1 base, and 6 bases lay in between. Germline CDR1 and CDR2: LGHNA and YSLEER. The CDR3 DNA is TGCGCCAGCAGCCAAGATTTCAGGAACACTGAAGCTTTCTTT. It encodes CASSQDFRNTEAFF.

The gene calls are TRBV28 and TRBJ2-2; TRBD2 agrees at 15 bases. CDR3 size: 16 residues. Trimming cost V 6 bases and J 8 bases; bases outside gene matches: 7. Germline V lookup: CDR1 MDHEN, CDR2 SYDVKM. The CDR3: CASRGLAGGSGGELFF. The CDR3 nucleotides are TGTGCCAGCAGGGGACTAGCGGGAGGTTCAGGGGGGGAGCTGTTTTTT.

The chain recombines TRBV2 with TRBJ2-1; 7 bases align to TRBD1. The CDR3 consists of 15 residues. The germline gives CDR1 SNHLY, CDR2 FYNNEI. J gave up 10 bases and V 4 bases, and 13 bases lay outside the gene matches. CDR3 loop: CASSADREVQSEQFF. The CDR3 region has the DNA TGTGCCAGCAGTGCCGACAGGGAAGTACAATCGGAGCAGTTCTTC.

This clone appeared a single time. This sequence joins TRBV14 and TRBJ2-5; 8 bases are shared with TRBD2. CDR1 SGHDN and CDR2 FVKESK come from the germline V gene. The CDR3 consists of 16 residues. V shed 4 bases and J 10 bases; nucleotides not matched to a gene: 17. The CDR3 DNA sequence: TGTGCCAGCAGCCCGTCGGGAGGGGTCGCTAAGATTGACCAGTACTTC. Translating it yields CASSPSGGVAKIDQYF.

This clone has just a few counts. CDR3 loop: CATSRDHSRGDRERETQYF. CDR3 sequence (DNA): TGTGCCACCAGCAGAGATCATTCGCGGGGAGATCGGGAACGGGAGACCCAGTACTTC. V gene TRBV15 combines with J gene TRBJ2-5; possibly TRBD2 for D (6 bases). With 0 bases removed from V and 5 bases from J, the gap between germline ends came to 25 bases. The CDR3 runs to 19 residues. Germline V gene lookup returns CDR1 LNHNV and CDR2 YYDKDF (reference sequence).